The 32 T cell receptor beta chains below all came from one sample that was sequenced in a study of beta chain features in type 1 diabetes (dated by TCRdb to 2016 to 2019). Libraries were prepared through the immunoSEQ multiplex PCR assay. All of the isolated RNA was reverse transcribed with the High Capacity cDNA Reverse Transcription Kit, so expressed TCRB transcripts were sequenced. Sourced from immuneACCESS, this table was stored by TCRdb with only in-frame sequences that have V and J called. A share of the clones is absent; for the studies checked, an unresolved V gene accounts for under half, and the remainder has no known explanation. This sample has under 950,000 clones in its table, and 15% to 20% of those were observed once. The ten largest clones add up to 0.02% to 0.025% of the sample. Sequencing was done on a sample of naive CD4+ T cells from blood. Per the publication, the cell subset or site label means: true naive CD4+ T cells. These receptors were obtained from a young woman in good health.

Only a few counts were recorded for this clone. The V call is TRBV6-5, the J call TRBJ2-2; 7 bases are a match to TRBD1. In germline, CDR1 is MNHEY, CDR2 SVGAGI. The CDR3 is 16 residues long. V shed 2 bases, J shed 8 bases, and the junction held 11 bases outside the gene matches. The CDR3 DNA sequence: TGTGCCAGCAGTTACAAGGGACAGAGTTGGTCAGGGGAGCTGTTTTTT. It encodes CASSYKGQSWSGELFF.

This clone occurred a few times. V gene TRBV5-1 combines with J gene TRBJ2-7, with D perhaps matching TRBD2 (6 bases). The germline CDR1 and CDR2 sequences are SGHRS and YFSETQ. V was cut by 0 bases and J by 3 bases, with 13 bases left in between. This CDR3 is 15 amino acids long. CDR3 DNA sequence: TGCGCCAGCAGCTTGGCCTTCGGGAGTAGCTACGAGCAGTACTTC. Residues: CASSLAFGSSYEQYF.

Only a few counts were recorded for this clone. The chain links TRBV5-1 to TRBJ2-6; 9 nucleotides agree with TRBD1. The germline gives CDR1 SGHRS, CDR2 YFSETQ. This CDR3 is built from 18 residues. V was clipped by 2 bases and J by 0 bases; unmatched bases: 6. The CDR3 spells CASSFGDRAHSGANVLTF. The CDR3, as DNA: TGCGCCAGCAGCTTCGGGGACAGGGCCCACTCTGGGGCCAACGTCCTGACTTTC.

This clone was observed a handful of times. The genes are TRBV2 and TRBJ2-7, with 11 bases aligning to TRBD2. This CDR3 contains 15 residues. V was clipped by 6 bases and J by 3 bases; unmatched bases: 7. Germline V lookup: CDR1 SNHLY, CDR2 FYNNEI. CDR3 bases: TGTGCCAGCAGGGGCCCTAGCGGGAGGATCTACGAGCAGTACTTC. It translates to CASRGPSGRIYEQYF. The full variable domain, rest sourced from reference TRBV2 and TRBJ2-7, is EPEVTQTPSHQVTQMGQEVILRCVPISNHLYFYWYRQILGQKVEFLVSFYNNEISEKSEIFDDQFSVERPDGSNFTLKIRSTKLEDSAMYFCASRGPSGRIYEQYFGPGTRLTVT.

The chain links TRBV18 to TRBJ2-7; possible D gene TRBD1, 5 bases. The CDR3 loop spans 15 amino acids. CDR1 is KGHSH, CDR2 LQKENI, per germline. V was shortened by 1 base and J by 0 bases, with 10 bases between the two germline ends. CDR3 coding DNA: TGTGCCAGCTCACCACGCCTCGACAGCTCCTACGAGCAGTACTTC. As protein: CASSPRLDSSYEQYF. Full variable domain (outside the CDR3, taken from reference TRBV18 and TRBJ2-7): NAGVMQNPRHLVRRRGQEARLRCSPMKGHSHVYWYRQLPEEGLKFMVYLQKENIIDESGMPKERFSAEFPKEGPSILRIQQVVRGDSAAYFCASSPRLDSSYEQYFGPGTRLTVT.

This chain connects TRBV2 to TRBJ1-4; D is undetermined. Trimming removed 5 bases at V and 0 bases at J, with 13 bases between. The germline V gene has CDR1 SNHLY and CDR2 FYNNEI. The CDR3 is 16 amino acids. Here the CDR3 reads CASSKQEIATNEKLFF. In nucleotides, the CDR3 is TGTGCCAGCAGTAAACAAGAGATCGCAACTAATGAAAAACTGTTTTTT.

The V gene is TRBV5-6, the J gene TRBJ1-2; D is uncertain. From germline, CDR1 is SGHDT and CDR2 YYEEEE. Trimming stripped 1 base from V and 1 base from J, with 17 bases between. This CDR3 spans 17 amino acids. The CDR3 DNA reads TGTGCCAGCAGCTTGTTGGGAGACCGCCCATATAACTATGGCTACACCTTC. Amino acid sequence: CASSLLGDRPYNYGYTF.

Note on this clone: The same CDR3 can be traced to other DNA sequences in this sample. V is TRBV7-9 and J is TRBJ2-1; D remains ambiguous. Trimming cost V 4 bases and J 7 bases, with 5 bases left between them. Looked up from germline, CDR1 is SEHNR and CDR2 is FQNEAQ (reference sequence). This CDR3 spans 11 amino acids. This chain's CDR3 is CASSWGNEQFF. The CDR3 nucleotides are TGTGCCAGCAGCTGGGGTAATGAGCAGTTCTTC.

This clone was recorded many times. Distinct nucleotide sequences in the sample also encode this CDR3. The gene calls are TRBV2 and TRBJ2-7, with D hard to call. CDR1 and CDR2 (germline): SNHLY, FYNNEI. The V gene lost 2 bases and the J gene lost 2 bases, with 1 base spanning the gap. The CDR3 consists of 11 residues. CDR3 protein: CASSEPYEQYF. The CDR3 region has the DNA TGTGCCAGCAGTGAACCCTACGAGCAGTACTTC. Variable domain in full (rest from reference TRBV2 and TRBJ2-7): EPEVTQTPSHQVTQMGQEVILRCVPISNHLYFYWYRQILGQKVEFLVSFYNNEISEKSEIFDDQFSVERPDGSNFTLKIRSTKLEDSAMYFCASSEPYEQYFGPGTRLTVT.

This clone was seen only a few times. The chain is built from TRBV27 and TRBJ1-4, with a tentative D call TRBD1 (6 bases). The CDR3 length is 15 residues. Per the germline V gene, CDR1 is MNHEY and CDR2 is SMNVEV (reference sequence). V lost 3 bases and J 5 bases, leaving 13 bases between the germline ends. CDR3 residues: CASSLYRDPNEKLFF. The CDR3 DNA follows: TGTGCCAGCAGTTTGTACAGGGACCCGAATGAAAAACTGTTTTTT.

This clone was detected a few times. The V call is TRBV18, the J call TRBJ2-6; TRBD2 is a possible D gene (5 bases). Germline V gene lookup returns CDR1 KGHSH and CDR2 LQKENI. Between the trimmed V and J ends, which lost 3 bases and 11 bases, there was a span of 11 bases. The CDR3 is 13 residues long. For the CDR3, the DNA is TGTGCCAGCTCACCTCCCGGGCGGGACGTCCTGACTTTC. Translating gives CASSPPGRDVLTF.

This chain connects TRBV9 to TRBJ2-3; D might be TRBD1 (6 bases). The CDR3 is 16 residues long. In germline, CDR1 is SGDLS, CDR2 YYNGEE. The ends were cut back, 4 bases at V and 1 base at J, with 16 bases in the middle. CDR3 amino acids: CASSPRGGLGTDTQYF. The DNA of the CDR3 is TGTGCCAGCAGCCCCCGAGGGGGTCTCGGCACAGATACGCAGTATTTT.

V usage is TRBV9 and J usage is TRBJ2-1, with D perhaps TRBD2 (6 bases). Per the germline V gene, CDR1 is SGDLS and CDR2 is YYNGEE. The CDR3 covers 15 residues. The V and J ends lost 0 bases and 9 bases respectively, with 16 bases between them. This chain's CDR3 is CASSVGGLGTGEQFF. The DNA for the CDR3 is TGTGCCAGCAGCGTAGGGGGTTTGGGGACTGGTGAGCAGTTCTTC.

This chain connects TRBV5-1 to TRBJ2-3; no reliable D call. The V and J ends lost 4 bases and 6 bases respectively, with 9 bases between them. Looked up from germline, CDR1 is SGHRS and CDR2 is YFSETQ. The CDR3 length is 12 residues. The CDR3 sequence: CASSAEKDTQYF. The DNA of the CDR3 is TGCGCCAGCAGCGCCGAGAAGGATACGCAGTATTTT.

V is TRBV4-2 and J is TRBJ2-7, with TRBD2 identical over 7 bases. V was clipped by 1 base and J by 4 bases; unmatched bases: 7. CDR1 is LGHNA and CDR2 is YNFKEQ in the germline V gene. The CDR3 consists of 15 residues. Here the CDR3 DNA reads TGTGCCAGCAGCCAAGTGCTAGCGGTGAATTACGAGCAGTACTTC. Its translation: CASSQVLAVNYEQYF.

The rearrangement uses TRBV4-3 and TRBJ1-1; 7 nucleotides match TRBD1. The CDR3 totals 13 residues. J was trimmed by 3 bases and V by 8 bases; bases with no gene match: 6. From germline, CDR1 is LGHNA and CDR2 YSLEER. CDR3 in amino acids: CASQTGQDTEAFF. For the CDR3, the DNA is TGCGCCAGCCAGACAGGGCAGGACACTGAAGCTTTCTTT.

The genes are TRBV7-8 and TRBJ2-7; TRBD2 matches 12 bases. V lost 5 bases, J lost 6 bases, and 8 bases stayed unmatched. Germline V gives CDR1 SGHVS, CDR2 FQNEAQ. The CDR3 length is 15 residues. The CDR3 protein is CASSERTSGKLEQYF. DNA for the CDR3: TGTGCCAGCAGCGAACGGACTAGCGGGAAGCTCGAGCAGTACTTC.

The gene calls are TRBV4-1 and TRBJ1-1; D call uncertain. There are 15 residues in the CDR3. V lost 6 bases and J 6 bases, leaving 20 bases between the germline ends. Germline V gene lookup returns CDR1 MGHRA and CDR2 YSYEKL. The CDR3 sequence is CASRGMAATGPEAFF. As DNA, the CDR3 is TGCGCCAGCAGGGGGATGGCGGCGACGGGCCCTGAAGCTTTCTTT.

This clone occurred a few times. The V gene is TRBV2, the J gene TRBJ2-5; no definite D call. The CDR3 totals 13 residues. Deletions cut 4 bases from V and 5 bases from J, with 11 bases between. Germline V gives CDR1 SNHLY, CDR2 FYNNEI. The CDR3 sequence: CASSVGRLETQYF. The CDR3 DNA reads TGTGCCAGCAGTGTAGGGCGGCTGGAGACCCAGTACTTC.

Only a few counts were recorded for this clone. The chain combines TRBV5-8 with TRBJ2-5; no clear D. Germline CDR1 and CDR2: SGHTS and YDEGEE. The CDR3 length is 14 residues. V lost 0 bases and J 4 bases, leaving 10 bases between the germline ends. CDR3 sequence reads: CASSLAARPETQYF. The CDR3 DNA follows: TGTGCCAGCAGCTTGGCCGCACGACCAGAGACCCAGTACTTC.

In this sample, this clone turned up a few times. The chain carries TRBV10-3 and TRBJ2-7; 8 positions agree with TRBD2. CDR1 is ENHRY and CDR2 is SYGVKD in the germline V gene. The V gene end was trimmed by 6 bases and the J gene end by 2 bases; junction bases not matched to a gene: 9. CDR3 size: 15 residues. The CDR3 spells CAIRYSTSGPYEQYF. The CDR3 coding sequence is TGTGCCATCAGGTACAGCACTAGCGGCCCCTACGAGCAGTACTTC.

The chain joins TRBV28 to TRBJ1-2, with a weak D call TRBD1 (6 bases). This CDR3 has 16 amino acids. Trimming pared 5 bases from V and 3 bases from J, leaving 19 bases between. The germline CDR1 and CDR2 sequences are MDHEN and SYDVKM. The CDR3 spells CASSQWGQGRDYGYTF. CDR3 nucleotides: TGTGCCAGCAGTCAGTGGGGGCAGGGGAGAGACTATGGCTACACCTTC.

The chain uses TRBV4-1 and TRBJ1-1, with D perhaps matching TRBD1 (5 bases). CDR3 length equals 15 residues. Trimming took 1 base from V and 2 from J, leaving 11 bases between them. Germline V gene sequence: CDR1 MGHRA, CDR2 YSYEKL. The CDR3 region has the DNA TGCGCCAGCAGCCAAGTTGGGGGTGGAAACACTGAAGCTTTCTTT. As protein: CASSQVGGGNTEAFF.

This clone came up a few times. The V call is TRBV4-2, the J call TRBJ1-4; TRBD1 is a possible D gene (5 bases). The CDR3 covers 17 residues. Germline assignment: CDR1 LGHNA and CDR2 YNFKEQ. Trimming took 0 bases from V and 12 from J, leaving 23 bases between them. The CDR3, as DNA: TGTGCCAGCAGCCAAGATCGCCTCGGGACCCCAGGAGGGGAACTGTTTTTT. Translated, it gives CASSQDRLGTPGGELFF.

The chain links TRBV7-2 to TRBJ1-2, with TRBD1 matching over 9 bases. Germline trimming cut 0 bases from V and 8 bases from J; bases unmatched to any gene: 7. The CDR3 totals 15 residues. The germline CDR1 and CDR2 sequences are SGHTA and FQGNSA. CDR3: CASSLAPGQGVGYTF. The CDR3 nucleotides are TGTGCCAGCAGCTTAGCCCCGGGACAGGGAGTAGGCTACACCTTC. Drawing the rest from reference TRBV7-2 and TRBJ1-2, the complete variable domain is GAGVSQSPSNKVTEKGKDVELRCDPISGHTALYWYRQSLGQGLEFLIYFQGNSAPDKSGLPSDRFSAERTGGSVSTLTIQRTQQEDSAVYLCASSLAPGQGVGYTFGSGTRLTVV.

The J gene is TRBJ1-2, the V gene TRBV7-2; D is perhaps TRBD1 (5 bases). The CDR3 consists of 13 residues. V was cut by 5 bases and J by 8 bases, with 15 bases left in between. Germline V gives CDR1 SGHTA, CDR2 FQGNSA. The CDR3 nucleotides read TGTGCCAGCAGCCCGAGTGGGCAGGGAGGCTACACCTTC. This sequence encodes CASSPSGQGGYTF.

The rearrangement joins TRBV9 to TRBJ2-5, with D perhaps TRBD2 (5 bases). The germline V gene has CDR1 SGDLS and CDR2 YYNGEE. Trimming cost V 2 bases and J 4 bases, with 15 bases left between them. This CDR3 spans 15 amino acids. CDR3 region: CASSVYQDWGETQYF. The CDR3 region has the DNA TGTGCCAGCAGCGTTTATCAGGACTGGGGAGAGACCCAGTACTTC. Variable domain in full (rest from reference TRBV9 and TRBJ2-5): DSGVTQTPKHLITATGQRVTLRCSPRSGDLSVYWYQQSLDQGLQFLIQYYNGEERAKGNILERFSAQQFPDLHSELNLSSLELGDSALYFCASSVYQDWGETQYFGPGTRLLVL.

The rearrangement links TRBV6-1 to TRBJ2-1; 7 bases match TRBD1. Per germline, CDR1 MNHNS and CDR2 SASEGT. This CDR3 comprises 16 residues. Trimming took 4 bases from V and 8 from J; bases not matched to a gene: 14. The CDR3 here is CASSADRAEGKDEQFF. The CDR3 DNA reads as TGTGCCAGCAGTGCCGACAGGGCGGAAGGTAAGGATGAGCAGTTCTTC.

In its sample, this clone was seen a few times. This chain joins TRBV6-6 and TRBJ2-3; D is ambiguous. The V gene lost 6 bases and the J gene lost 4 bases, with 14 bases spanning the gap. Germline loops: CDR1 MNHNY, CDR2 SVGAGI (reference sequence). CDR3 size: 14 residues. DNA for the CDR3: TGTGCCAGCAGCCGATCCCGGTCGGCAGATACGCAGTATTTT. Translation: CASSRSRSADTQYF.

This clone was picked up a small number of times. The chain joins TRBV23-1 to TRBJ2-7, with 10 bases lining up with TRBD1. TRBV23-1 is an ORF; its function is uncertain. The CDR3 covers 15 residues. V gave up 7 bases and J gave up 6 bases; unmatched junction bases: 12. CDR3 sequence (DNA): TGCGCCAGCACCGGGCTCGGGACAGGGGATCTCGAGCAGTACTTC. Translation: CASTGLGTGDLEQYF.

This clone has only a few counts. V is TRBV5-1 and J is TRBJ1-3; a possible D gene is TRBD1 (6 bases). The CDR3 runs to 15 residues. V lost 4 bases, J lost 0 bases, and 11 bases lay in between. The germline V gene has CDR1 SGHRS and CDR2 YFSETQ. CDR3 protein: CASSVTGNSGNTIYF. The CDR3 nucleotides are TGCGCCAGCAGCGTAACAGGGAACTCTGGAAACACCATATATTTT.

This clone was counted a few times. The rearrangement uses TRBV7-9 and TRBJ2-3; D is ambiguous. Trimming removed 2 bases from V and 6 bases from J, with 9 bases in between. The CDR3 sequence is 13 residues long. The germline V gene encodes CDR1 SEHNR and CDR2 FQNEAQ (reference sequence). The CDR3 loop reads CASSLTSSDTQYF. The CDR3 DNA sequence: TGTGCCAGCAGCTTAACGTCTAGTGATACGCAGTATTTT. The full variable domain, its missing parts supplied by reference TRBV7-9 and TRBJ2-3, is DTGVSQNPRHKITKRGQNVTFRCDPISEHNRLYWYRQTLGQGPEFLTYFQNEAQLEKSRLLSDRFSAERPKGSFSTLEIQRTEQGDSAMYLCASSLTSSDTQYFGPGTRLTVL.